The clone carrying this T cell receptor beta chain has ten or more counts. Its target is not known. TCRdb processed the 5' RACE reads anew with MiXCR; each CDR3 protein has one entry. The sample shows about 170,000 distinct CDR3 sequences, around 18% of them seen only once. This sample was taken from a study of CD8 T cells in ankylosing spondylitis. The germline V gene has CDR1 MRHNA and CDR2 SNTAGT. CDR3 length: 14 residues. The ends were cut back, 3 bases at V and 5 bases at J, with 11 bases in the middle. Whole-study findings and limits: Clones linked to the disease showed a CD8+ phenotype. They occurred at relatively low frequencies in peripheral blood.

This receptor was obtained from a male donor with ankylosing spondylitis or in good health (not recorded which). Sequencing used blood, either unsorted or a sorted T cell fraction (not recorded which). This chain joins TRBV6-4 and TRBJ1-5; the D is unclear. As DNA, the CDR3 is TGTGCCAGCAGTGAAATGATCTGGGATCAGCCCCAGCATTTT. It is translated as CASSEMIWDQPQHF.